This T cell receptor beta chain appears in the sequencing data of a study of blood T cell repertoires in COVID-19. Study-wide context: T cells, B-cell-depleted T cells, or PBMCs supplied cDNA or gDNA.

V lost 5 bases and J lost 3; bases outside the gene matches: 3. Germline CDR1 reads LGHNA; CDR2 reads YNFKEQ. The CDR3 totals 16 residues. Per the original data handling: Reference gene primer amplification gave nucleated cell count estimates. Sequenced by immunoSEQ multiplex PCR; TCRdb stores in-frame clones only, minus some. V, J and clone size are those of that table, while D and trimming were read from the DNA. In the table there are 350,000 to 450,000 clones, 85% to 90% of which are singletons. Individuals aged roughly 18 to 95 years were recruited from some 26 US areas. The table lists this clone with a count of one.

The TCR comes from a man aged 25-45 years who had recovered from COVID-19. The specimen sequenced was PBMCs or T cells enriched from blood (not recorded which). The chain has TRBV4-2 and TRBJ1-6, with TRBD1 identical over 11 bases. CDR3: CASSLGTGGYNSPLHF. The DNA for the CDR3 is TGTGCCAGCAGCTTAGGGACAGGGGGCTATAATTCACCCCTCCACTTT.